This T cell receptor (beta chain) was identified during a study of blood T cell repertoires in COVID-19. At the level of the study: Spain, Italy and the United States supplied samples that represented acute and convalescent COVID-19. Sample material is recorded as cDNA or gDNA derived from T cells, B-cell-depleted T cells, or PBMCs.

Original methodology: Reference gene primers were amplified, and this amplification served to estimate nucleated cell counts. Libraries were prepared by immunoSEQ multiplex PCR; TCRdb keeps only in-frame clonotypes and omits some of them. D and trimming were read from the DNA, whereas the V and J calls and clone size are those reported in that table. Seen here are some 200,000 clones, under 90% observed once, and the top ten hold approximately 5.9%. This CDR3 is built from 13 residues. Per the germline V gene, CDR1 is SGHNT and CDR2 is YENEEA. V was trimmed by 6 bases and J by 5 bases, leaving 10 bases between them.

The specimen sequenced was peripheral blood. The chain carries TRBV11-3 and TRBJ1-4; the D is unclear. The sequence was obtained from a man aged 80 or over with acute or convalescent COVID-19. Here the CDR3 reads CASSTFRNEKLFF. In nucleotides, the CDR3 is TGTGCCAGCAGTACTTTCCGGAATGAAAAACTGTTTTTT.